These T cell receptor beta chains were read from a single sample in a study of blood T cell repertoires in COVID-19. The protocol was immunoSEQ multiplex PCR, while the TCRdb copy is restricted to in-frame clones and leaves out a portion. This sample yields 260,000 or so clones, of which around 90% are seen a single time; about 9.8% belongs to the top ten. Input material: peripheral blood. These receptors were obtained from a man younger than 35 with active or convalescent COVID-19. CDR3s include the opening cysteine and the closing phenylalanine or tryptophan. The D gene is left open where the match is weak. The listing skips clone size in some rows; elsewhere it reads once, few, many or a size class.

TRBJ1-2	TRBV7-2	NA	NA	TGTGCCAGCAGCTTAGCCGACAGCTATGGCTACACCTTC	CASSLADSYGYTF
TRBJ2-3	TRBV6-2/TRBV6-3	TRBD1	NA	TGTGCCAGCAGTTGGGCCCCGGGACAGGGGTTATTAGATACGCAGTATTTT	CASSWAPGQGLLDTQYF
TRBJ1-1	TRBV7-9	TRBD1	once	TGTGCCACCGCGGCCGGGGACAGGGGTCACACTGAAGCTTTCTTT	CATAAGDRGHTEAFF
TRBJ2-7	TRBV5-6	TRBD1	NA	TGTGCCAGCAGCCCGGGGACAGCATACGAGCAGTACTTC	CASSPGTAYEQYF
TRBJ2-7	TRBV9	TRBD1	NA	TGTGCCAGCAGCGGAGGACAGGGGCTATCCTACGAGCAGTACTTC	CASSGGQGLSYEQYF
TRBJ1-2	TRBV27	NA	NA	TGTGCCAGCAGCCCAAAGGGACTATCCAACTATGGCTACACCTTC	CASSPKGLSNYGYTF
TRBJ1-2	TRBV5-1	TRBD1	once	TGCGCCAGCAGCTTGGGGGACAGCCAGTCTCGGGGCTACACCTTC	CASSLGDSQSRGYTF
TRBJ2-7	TRBV9	NA	NA	TGTGCCAGCAGCGCCGGACGGGACTCCTACGAGCAGTACTTC	CASSAGRDSYEQYF
TRBJ2-4	TRBV3-1/TRBV3-2	NA	NA	TGTGCCAGCAGCCAAGATCAACAGGGAATATCAGCCAAAAACATTCAGTACTTC	CASSQDQQGISAKNIQYF
TRBJ2-3	TRBV7-9	TRBD2	NA	TGTGCCAGCAGCTCCCGACTAGCGGGGGCCACAGATACGCAGTATTTT	CASSSRLAGATDTQYF